This is a list of T cell receptor beta chains from one sample in a study of cytomegalovirus exposure and HLA in healthy donors. Clones were sequenced by immunoSEQ multiplex PCR, and TCRdb holds only the in-frame ones, with some missing. Recorded for this sample: about 50,000 clones. Material for sequencing was PBMCs. The receptors derive from a woman aged 40 to 50 in good health and CMV-seronegative. Each CDR3 is given with its conserved first and last residue. The D gene is left open where the match is weak.

d_call,j_call,v_call,cdr3_aa,cdr3_nt
TRBD1,TRBJ2-7,TRBV5-1,CASSYGQGSGEQYF,TGCGCCAGCAGCTACGGACAGGGGTCGGGCGAGCAGTACTTC
-,TRBJ2-7,TRBV5-1,CASSLATGSGYEQYF,TGCGCCAGCAGCTTGGCTACAGGGTCTGGATACGAGCAGTACTTC
-,TRBJ2-1,TRBV18,CASSPPRSEQFF,TGTGCCAGCTCACCGCCCAGAAGTGAGCAGTTCTTC
-,TRBJ2-7,TRBV7-8,CASSPRTELAYEQYF,TGTGCCAGCAGCCCCCGGACAGAGCTCGCCTACGAGCAGTACTTC
TRBD1,TRBJ1-2,TRBV30,CAWSLTGSKGYTF,TGTGCCTGGAGTCTGACAGGGTCGAAGGGCTACACCTTC
TRBD2,TRBJ2-5,TRBV19,CASSKAGVETQYF,TGTGCCAGTAGTAAGGCGGGGGTGGAGACCCAGTACTTC
TRBD2,TRBJ2-3,TRBV13,CASSLGGRGDTQYF,TGTGCCAGCAGCTTAGGAGGGAGGGGAGATACGCAGTATTTT
-,TRBJ2-3,TRBV5-6,CASSLSIEASTDTQYF,TGTGCCAGCAGCTTGTCCATCGAGGCTAGCACAGATACGCAGTATTTT
TRBD2,TRBJ2-1,TRBV2,CASTLAGIHNEQFF,TGTGCCAGCACACTAGCGGGAATCCACAATGAGCAGTTCTTC
-,TRBJ2-1,TRBV28,CASSPRAGRPNVEQFF,TGTGCCAGCAGCCCTCGGGCAGGGCGGCCGAACGTTGAGCAGTTCTTC
-,TRBJ2-7,TRBV28,CASMPFGGTYEQYF,TGTGCCAGCATGCCCTTCGGCGGTACCTACGAGCAGTACTTC
-,TRBJ1-5,TRBV4-3,CASSQDLPARAYQPQHF,TGCGCCAGCAGCCAAGACCTACCGGCCAGGGCGTACCAGCCCCAGCATTTT
-,TRBJ2-7,TRBV7-9,CASSFGGTGYEQYF,TGTGCCAGCAGCTTCGGAGGGACCGGCTACGAGCAGTACTTC
-,TRBJ2-3,TRBV27,CASSLRLQRDTQYF,TGTGCCAGCAGTTTACGCCTCCAGCGTGATACGCAGTATTTT
-,TRBJ1-1,TRBV6-6,CASSYSRLGANTEAFF,TGTGCCAGCAGTTACTCACGTTTGGGGGCGAACACTGAAGCTTTCTTT
-,TRBJ2-7,TRBV30,CAWRRYGRNSYEQYF,TGTGCCTGGAGAAGGTACGGCAGGAATTCCTACGAGCAGTACTTC
TRBD1,TRBJ2-2,TRBV27,CATPIYPGQGNTGELFF,TGTGCCACCCCGATATACCCGGGACAGGGTAACACCGGGGAGCTGTTTTTT
-,TRBJ2-1,TRBV9,CASSGMSGGSDNEQFF,TGTGCCAGCAGCGGCATGTCGGGTGGGTCCGACAATGAGCAGTTCTTC
-,TRBJ1-5,TRBV6-1,CASSGTGSQPQHF,TGTGCCAGCAGTGGAACAGGGAGTCAGCCCCAGCATTTT
-,TRBJ2-7,TRBV2,CASRSFAGAGYEQYF,TGTGCCAGCAGATCCTTTGCAGGGGCGGGTTACGAGCAGTACTTC
TRBD2,TRBJ2-3,TRBV29-1,CSVDGIAGMADTQYF,TGCAGCGTTGATGGGATAGCGGGAATGGCAGATACGCAGTATTTT
-,TRBJ1-2,TRBV5-1,CASSLELRGVGHDSYTF,TGCGCCAGCAGCTTGGAGTTGAGAGGAGTGGGTCATGATAGCTACACCTTC
-,TRBJ2-3,TRBV4-3,CASSPQTNSVDTQYF,TGCGCCAGCAGCCCCCAGACTAACTCGGTTGATACGCAGTATTTT
-,TRBJ1-2,TRBV29-1,CSVLGLTPYGYTF,TGCAGCGTGCTTGGACTGACCCCCTATGGCTACACCTTC